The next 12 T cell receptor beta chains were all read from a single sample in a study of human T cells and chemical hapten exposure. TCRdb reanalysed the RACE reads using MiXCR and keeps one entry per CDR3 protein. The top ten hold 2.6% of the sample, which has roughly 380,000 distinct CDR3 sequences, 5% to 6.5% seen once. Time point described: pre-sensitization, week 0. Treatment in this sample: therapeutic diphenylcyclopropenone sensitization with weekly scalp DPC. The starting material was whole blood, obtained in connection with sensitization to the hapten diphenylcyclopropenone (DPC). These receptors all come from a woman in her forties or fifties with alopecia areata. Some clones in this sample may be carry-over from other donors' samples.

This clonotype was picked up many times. The CDR3 region has the DNA TGTGCCACCAGCAGAGCCCCCAGCGGGAGTCTAGATACGCAGTATTTT. This encodes CATSRAPSGSLDTQYF. This chain uses TRBV15 with TRBJ2-3; 8 bases are shared with TRBD2. Germline V gene data show CDR1 as LNHNV and CDR2 as YYDKDF (reference sequence). The V and J ends lost 1 base and 5 bases, in that order; junction bases with no gene match: 8. This CDR3 is built from 16 residues.

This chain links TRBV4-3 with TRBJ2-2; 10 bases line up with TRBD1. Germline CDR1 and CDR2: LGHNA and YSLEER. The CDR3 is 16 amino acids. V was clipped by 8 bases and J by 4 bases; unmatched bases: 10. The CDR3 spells CASGNRDRGVTGELFF. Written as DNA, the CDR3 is TGCGCCAGCGGAAACCGGGACAGGGGAGTCACCGGGGAGCTGTTTTTT.

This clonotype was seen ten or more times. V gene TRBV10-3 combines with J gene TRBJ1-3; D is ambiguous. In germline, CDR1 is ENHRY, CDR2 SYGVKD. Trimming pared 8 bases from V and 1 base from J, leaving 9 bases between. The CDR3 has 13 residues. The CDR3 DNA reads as TGTGCCATCGGAGAACGGTCTGGAAACACCATATATTTT. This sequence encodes CAIGERSGNTIYF.

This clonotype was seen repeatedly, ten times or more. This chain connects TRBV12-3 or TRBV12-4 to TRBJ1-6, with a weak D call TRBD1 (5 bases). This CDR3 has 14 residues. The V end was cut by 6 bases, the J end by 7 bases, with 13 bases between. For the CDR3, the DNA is TGTGCCAGCAGCCCTTCTGGGGGAAATTCACCCCTCCACTTT. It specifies CASSPSGGNSPLHF.

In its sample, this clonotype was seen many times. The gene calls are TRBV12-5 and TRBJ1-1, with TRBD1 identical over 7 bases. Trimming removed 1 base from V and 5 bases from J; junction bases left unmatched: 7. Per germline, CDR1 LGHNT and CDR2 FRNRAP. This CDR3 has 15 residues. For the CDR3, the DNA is TGTGCTAGTGGTTTGGGCCAGGGGGTGTGGACTGAAGCTTTCTTT. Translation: CASGLGQGVWTEAFF.

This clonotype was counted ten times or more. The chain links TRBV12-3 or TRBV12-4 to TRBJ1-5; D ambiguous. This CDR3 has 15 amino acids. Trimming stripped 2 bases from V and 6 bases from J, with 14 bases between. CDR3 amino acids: CASSLFRSRRQPQHF. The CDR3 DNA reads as TGTGCCAGCAGTTTATTTCGCAGCAGGCGTCAGCCCCAGCATTTT.

Written as DNA, the CDR3 is TGTGCCAGCAGCTTGGACAGGCACTCTAGCACAGATACGCAGTATTTT. This gives the protein CASSLDRHSSTDTQYF. The V and J genes are TRBV5-6 and TRBJ2-3, with D maybe TRBD1 (5 bases). Trimming shortened V by 0 bases and J by 0 bases, and 11 bases separated the two germline ends. The CDR3 contains 16 residues. Germline-derived CDR1 and CDR2 are SGHDT and YYEEEE.

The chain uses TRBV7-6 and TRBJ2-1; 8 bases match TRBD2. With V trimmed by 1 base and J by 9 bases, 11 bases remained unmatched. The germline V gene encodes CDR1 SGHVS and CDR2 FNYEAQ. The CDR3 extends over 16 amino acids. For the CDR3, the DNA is TGTGCCAGCAGCTTAGGAGGGGGTAGCGGGAACGGTGAGCAGTTCTTC. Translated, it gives CASSLGGGSGNGEQFF.

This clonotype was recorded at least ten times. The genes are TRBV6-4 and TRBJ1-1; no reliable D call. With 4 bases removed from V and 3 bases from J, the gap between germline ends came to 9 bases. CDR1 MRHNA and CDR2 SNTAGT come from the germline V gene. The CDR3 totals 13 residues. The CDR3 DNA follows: TGTGCCAGCAGTGGCGGGGTGGACACTGAAGCTTTCTTT. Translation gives CASSGGVDTEAFF.

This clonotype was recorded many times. The CDR3 protein is CASSSLGSGGTYEQYF. Here the CDR3 DNA reads TGTGCCAGCAGTTCCTTGGGTAGCGGGGGGACCTACGAGCAGTACTTC. The chain carries TRBV6-6 and TRBJ2-7; 10 nucleotides line up with TRBD2. The germline V gene encodes CDR1 MNHNY and CDR2 SVGAGI (reference sequence). The ends lost 4 bases at V and 2 bases at J; junction bases unmatched: 8. CDR3 size: 16 residues.

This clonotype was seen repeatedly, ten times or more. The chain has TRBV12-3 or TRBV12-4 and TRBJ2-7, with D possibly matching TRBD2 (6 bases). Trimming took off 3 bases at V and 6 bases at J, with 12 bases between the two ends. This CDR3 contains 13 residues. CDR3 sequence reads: CASSLGDWGEQYF. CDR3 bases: TGTGCCAGCAGTTTGGGGGACTGGGGCGAGCAGTACTTC.

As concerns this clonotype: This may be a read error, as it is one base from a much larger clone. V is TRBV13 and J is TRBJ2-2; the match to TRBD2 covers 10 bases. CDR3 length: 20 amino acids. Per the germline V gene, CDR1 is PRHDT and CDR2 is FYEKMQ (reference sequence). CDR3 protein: CPSSFPSGRADASRTGELFF. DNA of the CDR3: TGTCCCAGCAGCTTCCCCAGCGGGAGGGCCGACGCCTCGCGCACCGGGGAGCTGTTTTTT.